What follows describes a single T cell receptor (beta chain). Its antigen is still unknown. Per-base qualities were not stored, and no clone one base away is much larger. The data were obtained in a study of OX40 agonist ivuxolimab in advanced cancers. Background for the entire study: Ivuxolimab, which targeted the costimulatory receptor OX40 (CD134), was an agonistic, fully human IgG2 monoclonal antibody. Intravenous ivuxolimab was administered to patients every 2 weeks at six dose levels: 0.01, 0.1, 0.3, 1.5, 3 and 10 mg/kg. Partial responses occurred in three dose-escalation patients: two with cutaneous melanoma and one with hepatocellular carcinoma. Of the approximately 54 dose-escalation patients, hepatocellular carcinoma was present in approximately 20, melanoma in approximately 15, renal cell carcinoma in 9 and head and neck cancer in 9. The paper describes the monotherapy dose-escalation part (N = 52 patients) of the phase I trial of ivuxolimab. Patients were allowed to have had prior anti-PD-1, anti-PD-L1 or anti-CTLA-4 therapy, and approximately 39% of the dose-escalation patients had been treated with checkpoint inhibitors. Peripheral TCRbeta sequencing was intended to test whether TCR sequence diversity was altered and clonal T-cell expansion was caused by ivuxolimab. A male proportion of around 83% and a mean age of around 60 years, ranging from about 20 to 85, were recorded for the dose-escalation cohort. Results and caveats for the whole study, not just this receptor: In partial responders in the 0.1-3.0 mg/kg groups, normalized peripheral clonal expansion was found to be among the lowest, especially among CD8+ T cells. Low levels of normalized T-cell clonal expansion were also seen in some patients who did not respond. The antigen specificity of the clonally expanded peripheral T cells was not determined. At doses of 0.1 to 3.0 mg/kg, clonal expansion of both CD4+ and CD8+ blood T cells was observed from baseline to week 6. After ivuxolimab, expanded clones were on average more numerous among CD8+ T cells than among CD4+ T cells.

For sequencing of the TCRbeta CDR3 region, genomic DNA was extracted from the sorted cells. The immunoSEQ Assay was used for sequencing of TCRbeta CDR3 regions. Sourced from immuneACCESS, this table was stored by TCRdb with only in-frame sequences that have V and J called. A share of the clones is absent; for the studies checked, an unresolved V gene accounts for under half, and the remainder has no known explanation. In this sample the table shows some 76,000 clones, just under 85% of which occur a single time. Clones ranked in the top ten supply roughly 1.9% of the sample. Patients with a history of autoimmune disease or receiving systemic immunosuppression were excluded from the trial. Peripheral blood for TCR sequencing was drawn from every dose cohort at baseline, at cycle 4 day 1 and at cycle 7 day 1. The samples were taken from a phase I, first-in-human, multicenter, open-label dose-escalation trial of ivuxolimab. The trial enrolled adults with locally advanced or metastatic head and neck squamous cell, hepatocellular, melanoma or renal cell carcinoma. CD4+ and CD8+ T cells were sorted separately from peripheral blood before TCR sequencing.

Germline trimming: 3 bases from V, 12 bases from J; junction bases outside gene matches: 13. The germline V gene (reference sequence) sets CDR1 to LNHDA and CDR2 to SQIVND. From the cysteine up to the phenylalanine, the CDR3 has a length of 16 residues. Only the CDR3 DNA is retained, 48 bases long and in frame from the first base. The starting material was CD4+ or CD8+ T cells sorted from blood, obtained in a trial of the OX40 agonist ivuxolimab. This sequence uses TRBV19 and TRBJ2-2; TRBD2 matches 10 bases in the middle. The receptor was isolated from an adult with an advanced solid tumor such as melanoma, head and neck, liver or kidney cancer. The CDR3 region: CASSIGSGGARSQLFF. The base sequence is TGTGCCAGTAGTATTGGGAGCGGGGGGGCAAGGTCGCAGCTGTTTTTT. Reference TRBV19 and TRBJ2-2 proteins supply the regions before and after the CDR3; the full variable domain is: DGGITQSPKYLFRKEGQNVTLSCEQNLNHDAMYWYRQDPGQGLRLIYYSQIVNDFQKGDIAEGYSVSREKKESFPLTVTSAQKNPTAFYLCASSIGSGGARSQLFFGEGSRLTVL.